One and the same sample provided the 21 T cell receptor beta chains below, sequenced in a study of T cells in Graves' hyperthyroidism and ophthalmopathy (dated by TCRdb to the late 2010s). Library preparation was by multiplex PCR. The listed sequencing device is Illumina HiSeq 2000. Amplification of TCR beta CDR3 regions was carried out from RNA transcripts. The first round of RT-PCR for the TCR CDR3 was performed with the HTBI primer set and the Qiagen OneStep RT-PCR kit. In TCRdb, the public reads were trimmed at Q25 with fastp and aligned with MiXCR, with productive beta chains retained. Under each unique CDR3 protein, matching rows form one entry showing the most common genes and DNA. The sample has a few hundred thousand distinct CDR3 sequences on record, approximately 14% of them singletons. 30% to 35% of the sample rests with the top ten. Sample: blood. Receptor source: a woman aged 40 to 50 with Graves' ophthalmopathy.

The rearrangement uses TRBV9 and TRBJ2-1, with 10 bases lining up with TRBD2. Germline loops: CDR1 SGDLS, CDR2 YYNGEE. The CDR3 totals 14 residues. The J segment lost 8 bases and the V segment lost 4 bases, leaving 6 bases of the junction unmatched. This CDR3 reads CASSPVLAGDEQFF. CDR3 nucleotide sequence: TGTGCCAGCAGCCCAGTCCTAGCGGGAGATGAGCAGTTCTTC.

This clonotype has more than one count but fewer than ten. The chain joins TRBV6-1 to TRBJ2-5, with D possibly TRBD2 on 5 matching bases. Germline CDR1 MNHNS, CDR2 SASEGT. The CDR3 has 11 residues. The ends were cut back, 8 bases at V and 2 bases at J, with 6 bases in the middle. CDR3 amino acids: CASRGQETQYF. The DNA for the CDR3 is TGTGCCAGCCGAGGGCAAGAGACCCAGTACTTC.

This clonotype came up many times. The chain has TRBV19 and TRBJ2-2; D gene uncertain. The CDR3 spans 15 residues. The V gene's germline CDR1 is LNHDA and CDR2 SQIVND (reference sequence). Trimming removed 4 bases at V and 4 bases at J, with 13 bases between. CDR3 sequence (DNA): TGTGCCAGTAGTACAGACTTGCGTGCCACCGGGGAGCTGTTTTTT. It translates to CASSTDLRATGELFF.

A note on this clonotype: A read error may be the cause here, since a much bigger clone is one base away. The V call is TRBV7-2, the J call TRBJ2-5; D is possibly TRBD2 (5 bases). V lost 3 bases, J lost 5 bases, and 16 bases lay in between. The CDR3 sequence is 15 residues long. Germline V gives CDR1 SGHTA, CDR2 FQGNSA. The chain's CDR3 is CASSLISGNHETQYF. DNA for the CDR3: TGTGCCAGCAGCTTGATCTCGGGAAATCATGAGACCCAGTACTTC.

On this clonotype itself: Given a much more abundant clone one base away, this may be a read error. The J gene is TRBJ2-5, the V gene TRBV7-2; no definite D call. CDR1 is SGHTA, CDR2 FQGNSA, per germline. The CDR3 totals 15 residues. The V end lost 3 bases, the J end lost 3 bases, and 14 bases lay between the germline ends. CDR3 sequence (DNA): TGTGCCAGCAGCTTTGCCGTGGCGCCAGAAGAGACCCAGTACTTC. Protein sequence: CASSFAVAPEETQYF.

V and J are TRBV19 and TRBJ2-7; possibly TRBD1 for D (6 bases). Germline V gene sequence: CDR1 LNHDA, CDR2 SQIVND (reference sequence). This CDR3 has 12 residues. Deletions cut 4 bases from V and 9 bases from J, with 13 bases between. The CDR3 DNA follows: TGTGCCAGTAGTAATAACAGGGATGGGCAGTACTTC. Translation gives CASSNNRDGQYF.

This clonotype occurred a few times. The rearrangement uses TRBV4-1 and TRBJ2-1; tentatively, D is TRBD1 (6 bases). Germline V lookup: CDR1 MGHRA, CDR2 YSYEKL. The CDR3 has 16 residues. The germline V and J ends were trimmed by 4 bases and 7 bases, with 20 bases remaining between them. The DNA for the CDR3 is TGCGCCAGCAGCCCATTGGACAGAGCCAGTGGGAATGAGCAGTTCTTC. This codes for CASSPLDRASGNEQFF.

The rearrangement uses TRBV5-4 and TRBJ2-1; D remains ambiguous. V was cut by 0 bases and J by 7 bases, with 8 bases left in between. The CDR3 is 13 amino acids. The germline V gene has CDR1 SGHNT and CDR2 YYREEE (reference sequence). In DNA form, the CDR3 reads TGTGCCAGCAGCTTGGGGGCAGAAAATGAGCAGTTCTTC. This codes for CASSLGAENEQFF.

At least ten counts were recorded for this clonotype. The chain joins TRBV27 to TRBJ2-7; 7 nucleotides agree with TRBD2. The germline V gene has CDR1 MNHEY and CDR2 SMNVEV (reference sequence). V shed 7 bases, J shed 2 bases, and the junction held 11 bases outside the gene matches. The CDR3 contains 15 residues. The CDR3 DNA follows: TGTGCCAGCAAACTACTAGCGTCACCAACCTACGAGCAGTACTTC. Translating gives CASKLLASPTYEQYF.

This clonotype was found many times. The chain uses TRBV12-3 or TRBV12-4 and TRBJ1-6; 7 nucleotides line up with TRBD1. The CDR3 loop spans 14 amino acids. V shed 3 bases, J shed 9 bases, and the junction held 5 bases outside the gene matches. CDR3: CASSFQGVGSPLHF. The CDR3 DNA reads as TGTGCCAGCAGTTTCCAGGGGGTTGGTTCACCCCTCCACTTT.

The chain recombines TRBV29-1 with TRBJ2-3; D remains unclear. Germline values: CDR1 SQVTM, CDR2 ANQGSEA. The germline V and J ends were trimmed by 6 bases and 2 bases, with 9 bases remaining between them. This CDR3 spans 12 amino acids. CDR3 in DNA: TGCAGCGTCCGACGGGCCACAGATACGCAGTATTTT. It codes for CSVRRATDTQYF.

The CDR3 is CSVAWVQGAGQYF. In DNA, the CDR3 is TGCAGCGTTGCATGGGTGCAGGGGGCAGGGCAGTACTTC. V usage is TRBV29-1 and J usage is TRBJ2-7; 8 bases align to TRBD1. This CDR3 has 13 residues. V lost 4 bases to trimming and J lost 9 bases; unmatched junction nucleotides: 11. Germline V CDR1 and CDR2: SQVTM, ANQGSEA.

This sequence joins TRBV4-2 and TRBJ2-7; maybe TRBD2 (6 bases). V lost 3 bases and J 7 bases, leaving 16 bases between the germline ends. This CDR3 spans 14 amino acids. The germline V gene encodes CDR1 LGHNA and CDR2 YNFKEQ. The chain's CDR3 is CASSHPGLGWEQYF. The DNA of the CDR3 is TGTGCCAGCAGCCACCCGGGACTCGGATGGGAGCAGTACTTC.

This clonotype was seen at least ten times. The V and J genes are TRBV12-3 or TRBV12-4 and TRBJ2-1; TRBD2 matches at 8 bases. The CDR3 contains 14 residues. The ends lost 4 bases at V and 8 bases at J; junction bases unmatched: 7. CDR3 sequence: CASSSRTSFYEQFF. Here the CDR3 DNA reads TGTGCCAGCAGTTCTAGGACTAGCTTTTATGAGCAGTTCTTC.

The chain joins TRBV5-6 to TRBJ1-4; no firm D call. The CDR3 has 15 residues. The V end lost 0 bases, the J end lost 6 bases, and 12 bases lay between the germline ends. Germline lookup yields CDR1 SGHDT and CDR2 YYEEEE. The CDR3 DNA is TGTGCCAGCAGCTTGGTTGGACCCTCGGATGAAAAACTGTTTTTT. This gives the protein CASSLVGPSDEKLFF.

The rearrangement uses TRBV5-1 and TRBJ1-1; perhaps TRBD1 as D (5 bases). This CDR3 spans 14 amino acids. V gave up 4 bases and J gave up 4 bases, with 14 bases separating them. Germline V CDR1 and CDR2: SGHRS, YFSETQ. CDR3 nucleotides: TGCGCCAGCAGCAGGCAGGGTATAGGCACTGAAGCTTTCTTT. It encodes CASSRQGIGTEAFF.

In its sample, this clonotype was seen a few times. This chain uses TRBV7-9 with TRBJ2-5; TRBD1 agrees at 10 bases. Germline V gives CDR1 SEHNR, CDR2 FQNEAQ (reference sequence). This CDR3 contains 16 residues. J gave up 1 base and V 4 bases, and 6 bases lay outside the gene matches. CDR3 protein: CASSSGTGALQETQYF. CDR3 in DNA: TGTGCCAGCAGCTCCGGGACAGGGGCTCTCCAAGAGACCCAGTACTTC.

In this sample, this clonotype turned up many times. The genes are TRBV29-1 and TRBJ2-7, with 7 positions matching TRBD2. Germline CDR1 is SQVTM and CDR2 is ANQGSEA. Losses at the gene ends were 2 bases for V and 5 bases for J; bases not matched to a gene: 6. This CDR3 has 13 amino acids. The DNA for the CDR3 is TGCAGCGTTGAACTCGCGGGAGCGAACGAGCAGTACTTC. Its translation: CSVELAGANEQYF.

The table lists this clonotype with many counts. The chain is built from TRBV11-2 and TRBJ2-1; no firm D call. V was trimmed by 5 bases and J by 3 bases, leaving 8 bases between them. Germline V CDR1 and CDR2: SGHAT, FQNNGV. The CDR3 sequence is 13 residues long. Written as DNA, the CDR3 is TGTGCCAGCAGCCCAATCGGCTACAATGAGCAGTTCTTC. Translated: CASSPIGYNEQFF.

This clonotype was picked up many times. The chain has TRBV12-3 or TRBV12-4 and TRBJ1-5, with D unclear. The CDR3 loop spans 14 amino acids. The germline V and J ends were trimmed by 2 bases and 9 bases, with 14 bases remaining between them. The CDR3 coding sequence is TGTGCCAGCAGTTTAAAGCGGAACCTTGGGCCCCAGCATTTT. Residues: CASSLKRNLGPQHF.

This clonotype was detected only a few times. The chain couples TRBV15 to TRBJ2-1; 7 bases agree with TRBD1. J gave up 6 bases and V 3 bases, and 8 bases lay outside the gene matches. Per germline, CDR1 LNHNV and CDR2 YYDKDF (reference sequence). The CDR3 length is 15 residues. CDR3 region: CATSRGVTGANEQFF. The CDR3 DNA reads as TGTGCCACCAGCAGGGGGGTAACAGGGGCCAATGAGCAGTTCTTC.